The sample holds a few counts of the clone carrying this T cell receptor beta chain. The antigen is unknown. This specimen belongs to a study of beta chain features in type 1 diabetes. Study context: The study examined 107,917,701 sorted cells across all samples. Study results and limitations: Patients with Type 1 diabetes showed moderately but significantly shorter TCRB CDR3s in all four CD4+ subsets. Type 1 diabetes patients had VDJ junctions that carried fewer insertions and more deletions.

The CDR3 sequence is 15 residues long. The germline CDR1 and CDR2 sequences are SGHRS and YFSETQ. V lost 0 bases, J lost 8 bases, and 7 bases stayed unmatched. All of the isolated RNA was reverse transcribed, so expressed TCRB transcripts were sequenced. Assay: immunoSEQ multiplex PCR; the TCRdb copy retains only in-frame clones and omits some. This table holds under 300,000 clones, roughly 13% found once. The chain couples TRBV5-1 to TRBJ2-1, with TRBD2 identical over 8 bases. This TCR derives from a man under 40 with type 1 diabetes. Source material: naive CD4+ T cells from blood. The CDR3 spells CASSLVPGGLDEQFF. In nucleotides, the CDR3 is TGCGCCAGCAGCTTGGTCCCGGGAGGGTTGGATGAGCAGTTCTTC.